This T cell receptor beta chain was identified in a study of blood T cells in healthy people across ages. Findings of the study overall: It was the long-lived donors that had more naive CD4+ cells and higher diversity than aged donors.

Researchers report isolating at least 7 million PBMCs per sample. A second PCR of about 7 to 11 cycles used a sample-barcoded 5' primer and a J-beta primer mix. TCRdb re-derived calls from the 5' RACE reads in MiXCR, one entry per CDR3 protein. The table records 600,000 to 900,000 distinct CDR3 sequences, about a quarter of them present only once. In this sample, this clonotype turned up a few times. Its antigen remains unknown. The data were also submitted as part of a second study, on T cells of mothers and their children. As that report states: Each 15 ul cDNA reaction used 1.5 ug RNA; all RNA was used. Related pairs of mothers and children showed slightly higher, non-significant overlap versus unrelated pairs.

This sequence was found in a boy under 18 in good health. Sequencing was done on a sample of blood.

The CDR3 DNA reads TGTGCCAGCAGCGTTCAAGGGCAGCTCTACGAGCAGTACTTC. Its translation is CASSVQGQLYEQYF. The chain employs TRBV7-2 and TRBJ2-7; D gene unclear. Germline lookup yields CDR1 SGHTA and CDR2 FQGNSA. CDR3 length: 14 residues. The V gene lost 5 bases and the J gene lost 3 bases, with 14 bases spanning the gap.